Listed below are T cell receptor beta chains from one sample, sequenced in a study of Ad26.COV2.S vaccination and SARS-CoV-2 variants. Some clones are missing from TCRdb's copy, which holds only in-frame ones; the method was immunoSEQ multiplex PCR. This table holds more than 250,000 clones, 87% found once. The sample consisted of peripheral blood, taken in a trial of Ad26.COV2.S vaccine versus placebo. The source of these receptors is a person aged 18-60 years who received the Ad26.COV2.S COVID-19 vaccine or a placebo. Each CDR3 is given with its conserved first and last residue. The D gene is left open where the match is weak. The size field is filled for only some rows; it gives once, few, many or a size class.

TRBJ2-2,-,TRBV5-4,TRBD2,CASTPGAGGTNTGELFF,TGTGCCAGCACCCCAGGGGCGGGGGGGACGAACACCGGGGAGCTGTTTTTT
TRBJ2-6,-,TRBV2,-,CASSSIGQSSGANVLTF,TGTGCCAGCAGTTCGATTGGACAGTCCTCTGGGGCCAACGTCCTGACTTTC
TRBJ1-4,-,TRBV4-1,-,CASTSTGQKLFF,TGCGCCAGCACCTCCACTGGGCAAAAACTGTTTTTT
TRBJ2-1,once,TRBV7-2,-,CASSFNRDNEQFF,TGTGCCAGCAGCTTTAACAGGGACAATGAGCAGTTCTTC
TRBJ2-7,-,TRBV6-1,-,CASSDPTGYPFYEQYF,TGTGCCAGCAGTGATCCCACAGGTTACCCCTTTTACGAGCAGTACTTC
TRBJ2-7,-,TRBV7-2,-,CASSLAGGPYEQYF,TGTGCCAGCAGCTTAGCGGGGGGCCCTTACGAGCAGTACTTC
TRBJ2-3,-,TRBV2,-,CASSELDPSSDTQYF,TGTGCCAGCAGTGAGTTGGACCCGTCATCAGATACGCAGTATTTT
TRBJ1-1,-,TRBV2,-,CASTRGVAEAFF,TGTGCCAGCACTCGAGGAGTCGCCGAAGCTTTCTTT
TRBJ1-5,many,TRBV7-9,-,CASSKTGSNQPQHF,TGTGCCAGCAGCAAGACAGGTAGCAATCAGCCCCAGCATTTT
TRBJ1-5,-,TRBV2,-,CASKEGPPGSNQPQHF,TGTGCCAGCAAGGAGGGACCCCCTGGGAGCAATCAGCCCCAGCATTTT
TRBJ2-3,-,TRBV21-1,-,CASAGGRDTQYF,TGTGCCAGTGCGGGAGGGCGGGATACGCAGTATTTT
TRBJ2-7,-,TRBV5-1,-,CASSYTDSLVYEQYF,TGCGCCAGCAGCTACACGGACAGTCTAGTATACGAGCAGTACTTC
TRBJ2-7,-,TRBV25-1,-,CASSATGTYEQYF,TGTGCCAGCAGTGCCACAGGTACCTACGAGCAGTACTTC
TRBJ2-3,-,TRBV5-1,TRBD1,CASSLRGQGTDTQYF,TGCGCCAGCAGCTTAAGGGGGCAGGGCACAGATACGCAGTATTTT
TRBJ1-5,-,TRBV28,-,CASTVGGAKSNQPQHF,TGTGCCAGCACCGTGGGGGGGGCTAAGAGCAATCAGCCCCAGCATTTT
TRBJ1-4,-,TRBV28,-,CASDLGTPGHEKLFF,TGTGCCAGCGACTTAGGGACCCCCGGACATGAAAAACTGTTTTTT
TRBJ2-1,-,TRBV5-1,-,CASSFAGEQFF,TGCGCCAGCAGCTTCGCAGGGGAGCAGTTCTTC
TRBJ2-2,-,TRBV3-1/TRBV3-2,TRBD2,CASSPRGGTNTGELFF,TGTGCCAGCAGCCCCCGCGGGGGAACGAACACCGGGGAGCTGTTTTTT
TRBJ2-5,-,TRBV28,TRBD2,CASYTAGGQETQYF,TGTGCCAGCTATACAGCGGGGGGCCAAGAGACCCAGTACTTC
TRBJ2-7,-,TRBV6-5,-,CASRDTYYEQYF,TGTGCCAGCAGGGACACCTACTACGAGCAGTACTTC
TRBJ2-1,once,TRBV2,-,CASSSELGNEQFF,TGTGCCAGCAGTAGCGAGCTTGGCAATGAGCAGTTCTTC
TRBJ1-1,-,TRBV7-7,-,CASSPIRRGELKNTEAFF,TGTGCTAGCAGCCCAATTCGTCGGGGAGAACTGAAAAACACTGAAGCTTTCTTT
TRBJ2-2,-,TRBV7-9,-,CASSLLRLDYTGELFF,TGTGCCAGCAGCTTACTCCGACTAGACTACACCGGGGAGCTGTTTTTT